Below are 27 T cell receptor beta chains sequenced from a single sample in a study of monozygotic twins with inflammatory bowel disease. TCRdb reprocessed the 5' RACE reads and keeps a single row for each CDR3 protein, giving no DNA. The sample includes 200,000 to 250,000 distinct CDR3 sequences. The sample was blood. The source is a human donor with ulcerative colitis or Crohn's disease, or a healthy co-twin of an affected twin (not recorded which).

The J gene is TRBJ2-7, the V gene TRBV7-6; TCRdb names TRBD1, which stays unverified in the absence of DNA. The CDR3 covers 17 residues. Germline CDR1 and CDR2: SGHVS and FNYEAQ. The chain's CDR3 is CASSLLTPGQGDYEQYF.

The rearrangement links TRBV7-2 to TRBJ2-2. There are 16 residues in the CDR3. Germline V lookup: CDR1 SGHTA, CDR2 FQGNSA. The CDR3 region is CASSTYAAANTGELFF.

This chain links TRBV14 with TRBJ1-2. The CDR3 consists of 13 residues. Germline-derived CDR1 and CDR2 are SGHDN and FVKESK. The CDR3 protein is CASSHGAAHGYTF.

This chain joins TRBV6-2 or TRBV6-3 and TRBJ1-2. Germline V gene data show CDR1 as MNHEY and CDR2 as SVGEGT. CDR3 size: 11 residues. The CDR3 sequence is CASSYLRGYTF.

The chain links TRBV6-1 to TRBJ1-1; TCRdb outputs TRBD1, but without DNA this stays unchecked. This CDR3 region has 15 residues. The germline gives CDR1 MNHNS, CDR2 SASEGT. The CDR3 spells CASSLGFGGNTEAFF.

The chain has TRBV5-6 and TRBJ2-5; TCRdb calls TRBD2, which cannot be checked without DNA. CDR1 and CDR2 from the germline V gene are SGHDT and YYEEEE. The CDR3 has 18 amino acids. CDR3: CASSFGLVASGGKETQYF.

The chain joins TRBV29-1 to TRBJ2-7; TCRdb picks TRBD1, but there is no DNA to check that call. From germline, CDR1 is SQVTM and CDR2 ANQGSEA. The CDR3 is 14 amino acids. CDR3 protein: CSVWTGPSSYEQYF.

The chain joins TRBV6-5 to TRBJ1-1. The CDR3 covers 15 residues. The germline gives CDR1 MNHEY, CDR2 SVGAGI. This chain's CDR3 is CASSSSTDRNTEAFF.

J is TRBJ2-5 and V is TRBV15; TCRdb picks TRBD2, but there is no DNA to check that call. Germline-derived CDR1 and CDR2 are LNHNV and YYDKDF (reference sequence). The CDR3 totals 15 residues. The CDR3 is CATSRGGGRGETQYF.

The V and J genes are TRBV12-3 or TRBV12-4 and TRBJ1-1. The length of the CDR3 is 20 residues. The CDR3 reads CASSLRQFRLEGFMNTEAFF.

The chain couples TRBV7-9 to TRBJ2-7. Germline V gene sequence: CDR1 SEHNR, CDR2 FQNEAQ (reference sequence). This CDR3 spans 15 amino acids. CDR3 residues: CASSSGRVASYEQYF.

The chain is built from TRBV5-1 and TRBJ2-2; TCRdb's assignment of TRBD1 cannot be checked, as there is no DNA. The CDR3 consists of 17 residues. Germline CDR1 and CDR2: SGHRS and YFSETQ. CDR3 in amino acids: CASSLGRDSTNTGELFF.

The chain combines TRBV20-1 with TRBJ1-1; with no DNA, the TCRdb D assignment of TRBD1 cannot be verified. The germline gives CDR1 DFQATT, CDR2 SNEGSKA (reference sequence). This CDR3 is 16 amino acids long. The CDR3 loop is CSARAQGALPNTEAFF.

V is TRBV5-1 and J is TRBJ1-1; with no DNA, the TCRdb D assignment of TRBD1 cannot be verified. The CDR3 is 14 residues long. Germline assignment: CDR1 SGHRS and CDR2 YFSETQ. This CDR3 is CASLGTGLNPEAFF.

This chain uses TRBV12-3 or TRBV12-4 with TRBJ1-5; the D gene TCRdb calls, TRBD1, cannot be checked with no DNA. The CDR3 length is 14 residues. Here the CDR3 reads CASSPQAFNQPQHF.

V and J are TRBV5-1 and TRBJ1-1; there is no DNA to check the TCRdb D call of TRBD1. CDR3 length equals 15 residues. Per the germline V gene, CDR1 is SGHRS and CDR2 is YFSETQ. This CDR3 is CASSLGGGMNTEAFF.

The chain couples TRBV6-5 to TRBJ2-3; TCRdb designates TRBD1, a call that cannot be tested without DNA. The CDR3 is made up of 15 amino acids. Germline values: CDR1 MNHEY, CDR2 SVGAGI. CDR3 sequence reads: CASSYSRVPTDTQYF.

The chain is built from TRBV7-2 and TRBJ1-4; as DNA is missing, the TRBD1 call by TCRdb cannot be tested. CDR1 and CDR2 from the germline V gene are SGHTA and FQGNSA. CDR3 size: 15 residues. The CDR3 here is CASSWGTGTNEKLFF. The full variable domain, completed using reference TRBV7-2 and TRBJ1-4, is GAGVSQSPSNKVTEKGKDVELRCDPISGHTALYWYRQSLGQGLEFLIYFQGNSAPDKSGLPSDRFSAERTGGSVSTLTIQRTQQEDSAVYLCASSWGTGTNEKLFFGSGTQLSVL.

The chain employs TRBV4-2 and TRBJ2-7. There are 11 residues in the CDR3. Germline V gives CDR1 LGHNA, CDR2 YNFKEQ. The CDR3 loop reads CASSQEREQYF.

The chain has TRBV20-1 and TRBJ2-7; lacking DNA, the TRBD1 call made by TCRdb goes unchecked. Germline V lookup: CDR1 DFQATT, CDR2 SNEGSKA (reference sequence). There are 15 residues in the CDR3. CDR3 in amino acids: CSADRRGEYSYEQYF.

This rearrangement joins TRBV10-3 to TRBJ2-1; the D gene TCRdb calls, TRBD1, cannot be checked with no DNA. Germline-derived CDR1 and CDR2 are ENHRY and SYGVKD. This CDR3 is built from 15 residues. The CDR3 reads CAISAVFGQQNEQFF.

V usage is TRBV5-1 and J usage is TRBJ2-3; TCRdb outputs TRBD1, but without DNA this stays unchecked. In germline, CDR1 is SGHRS, CDR2 YFSETQ. This CDR3 is 16 amino acids long. This chain's CDR3 is CASSWLAGAFTDTQYF.

This chain joins TRBV5-1 and TRBJ2-2; as DNA is missing, the TRBD1 call by TCRdb cannot be tested. The CDR3 runs 15 residues. Germline loops: CDR1 SGHRS, CDR2 YFSETQ. CDR3 residues: CASSSTGTNTGELFF.

V usage is TRBV5-1 and J usage is TRBJ2-2; the TCRdb call, TRBD2, lacks DNA for checking. This CDR3 region has 18 residues. Per germline, CDR1 SGHRS and CDR2 YFSETQ. CDR3 in amino acids: CASSLARASEGRTGELFF. Full variable domain (rest looked up from reference TRBV5-1 and TRBJ2-2): KAGVTQTPRYLIKTRGQQVTLSCSPISGHRSVSWYQQTPGQGLQFLFEYFSETQRNKGNFPGRFSGRQFSNSRSEMNVSTLELGDSALYLCASSLARASEGRTGELFFGEGSRLTVL.

V gene TRBV7-9 combines with J gene TRBJ2-3; TCRdb's D call of TRBD1 is untestable without DNA. The germline CDR1 and CDR2 sequences are SEHNR and FQNEAQ (reference sequence). This CDR3 is 16 amino acids long. CDR3 residues: CASSSGTGPNTDTQYF.

V usage is TRBV5-1 and J usage is TRBJ2-2. CDR1 is SGHRS, CDR2 YFSETQ, per germline. This CDR3 comprises 12 residues. The CDR3 here is CASSLVVGELFF.

V usage is TRBV6-5 and J usage is TRBJ1-6; TCRdb's D call, TRBD1, is unchecked because there is no DNA. The CDR3 runs 15 residues. Germline V gives CDR1 MNHEY, CDR2 SVGAGI. CDR3 sequence reads: CASSYPDRFNSPLHF.